The entry below gives a single T cell receptor (beta chain) sequence along with its context. No antigen is known for it. Within one base of it there is no much larger clone, and no base qualities were kept. The V end loses 0 bases and the J end loses 0 bases, and a stretch of 10 bases separates them. From the cysteine up to the phenylalanine, the CDR3 has a length of 16 residues. The sequence is cut down to CDR3 DNA, 48 bases in frame from base 1. In the germline V gene, CDR1 corresponds to SGHRS and CDR2 to YFSETQ. These data belong to a study of cytomegalovirus exposure and HLA in healthy donors (dated by TCRdb to about 2017). Study-level background: According to an earlier analysis of 450 to 650 of the donors, 150 million to 200 million T cells yielded some 120 million unique TCR beta sequences and more than 250 Gb of sequence data. An early release covering roughly 600 HLA-typed donors comprised roughly 300 gigabases of sequencing data and roughly 86 million unique TCR sequences. Of the roughly 400 genotyped donors, approximately 80% fell in the genetic ancestry cluster associated with self-reported Caucasian donors. The study aimed to test whether cataloging public T cell receptors could reveal signatures of past pathogen exposure. The study profiled the T cell repertoires of fewer than 850 subjects by immunosequencing and related them to cytomegalovirus serostatus. Besides the first cohort of 500 to 700 subjects, a separate validation cohort made up of 90 to 150 different subjects was used. High-throughput TCR immunosequencing, statistical association of individual TCRs with disease status, and machine learning were combined to predict cytomegalovirus infection status. To study patterns of TCR occurrence, a later analysis re-analyzed previously published TCR beta repertoires from 700 or so donors and added high-resolution HLA genotyping. Rather than drawing on any new phenotypic data, the later analysis identified candidate immune exposures from TCR beta sequences and the way those sequences occurred across donors. To decide whether each TCR beta V gene segment behaved as functional or pseudogenic, an earlier analysis of fewer than 750 of the donors relied on high-throughput TCR beta sequencing. Donor age, sex, ethnicity and CMV serostatus were compiled alongside the repertoire data. In a later genetic analysis, genome-wide SNP genotypes for about 65% of the roughly 670 donors were used, and that subset was treated as a discovery cohort. All discovery cohort repertoires had been generated on a single sequencing platform. Both class I and class II loci were covered by HLA typing, at four-digit resolution. Typing coverage differed by locus: A, B, C, DRB1 and DQB1 were typed in about 620-630 donors, DQA1 in 500 to 550, DPA1 in roughly 590, and DPB1 in 400 to 490. Because of strong linkage in the cohort, roughly 5 DR-DQ haplotypes were treated as single units for association and clustering. On average, 235,054 unique TCR beta nucleotide sequences were sequenced per donor among about 400 genotyped donors of the cohort, with roughly 19% of those sequences being non-productive.

Receptor libraries were prepared by the immunoSEQ multiplex PCR assay. For the multiplex PCR, a mixture combining 60 forward primers for TCR Vbeta segments and 13 reverse primers for TCR Jbeta segments was used. Amplification of the CDR3 region of rearranged TCR beta genes was performed with a multiplex PCR assay on genomic DNA. On the Illumina HiSeq System, the amplified TCR beta libraries were sequenced as 87-base-pair reads. The original pipeline was this. A later analysis counted about 76 million unique TCR beta chains across the 500 to 850 repertoires, and some 11 million of these chains were shared by at least two donors. To remove PCR and sequencing errors, raw reads were error-corrected and collapsed into unique sequences using a nearest-neighbor algorithm that merged closely related sequences. Alignment of CDR3 sequences to IMGT reference sequences was used to assign V, D and J gene segments. For a sequence to be retained, a match of at least six nucleotides to both a V gene segment and a J gene segment was required. Rearrangements were classified as productive when the CDR3 lacked stop codons and remained in frame with V and J, and all other rearrangements were classified as non-productive. CDR3 was defined by IMGT convention, running from the second conserved V-encoded cysteine to the conserved J-encoded phenylalanine. Sequences without an unambiguous match to a single V gene segment were excluded from the earlier analysis of several hundred of the donors. In an earlier analysis of 450 to 750 of the donors, a V segment was called functional when productive rearrangements were above 56.7%, and segregating when the standard deviation between donors exceeded 5%. A statistical classification framework was built to diagnose cytomegalovirus status from the catalog of TCR beta chain sequences. In a later analysis, V and J genes were assigned by comparing TCR nucleotide sequences against IMGT/GENE-DB human TR gene sequences. Using the TCRdist pipeline, a later analysis assigned CDR3 sequences along with most-parsimonious VDJ recombination scenarios. In a later analysis, every TCR beta chain was defined by the combination of its CDR3 amino acid sequence and its V-gene family, and reads without a unique V-gene family were dropped. To address suspected cross-contamination and a sequencing artifact, a later analysis removed a few hundred highly shared, low-generation-probability nucleotide sequences. In a later analysis, a clonal expansion index for each public chain was calculated from normalized within-repertoire ranks of inferred template counts. In a later analysis, generation probabilities were computed using a VDJ recombination model fitted to out-of-frame rearrangements, and the results were checked against IGoR. In a later analysis, TCR-TCR, TCR-HLA and TCR-CMV co-occurrence was scored with hypergeometric tests, and a repertoire-size bias correction was applied to TCR pairs. A later analysis estimated false discovery rates by permuting HLA or CMV assignments 20 times. In a later analysis, co-occurring TCRs were grouped with DBSCAN, and TCRdist sequence similarity was added when clustering was performed within HLA-allele-positive subsets. For co-occurrence clustering, repertoires with fewer than 30,000 or more than 120,000 public chains were excluded, along with roughly five repertoires with anomalous nucleotide sharing. TCRdb's version of the immuneACCESS table is confined to in-frame rearrangements and falls short of the full clone set. An unresolved V gene accounts for under half of the shortfall where checked; the remainder is of unknown origin. V and J calls and clone size come straight from that table; D and trimming were deduced from the DNA. This sample comprises 95,000 to 150,000 clones, 75% to 90% of them detected only once. The ten biggest clones cover approximately 2.1% of the sample.

The study at large found these results: Because counts were too low, roughly 18 rarely observed V segments, including chromosome 9 orphons, were left out of the earlier analysis of some 640 of the donors. In an earlier analysis of roughly 560 of the donors, most TCR beta V segments were observed in productive rearrangements about 87% or about 30% of the time, broadly matching IMGT annotations. According to a later analysis, TCR association rates differed among HLA loci, with DRB1 alleles showing the most associated TCRs and HLA-C alleles showing the fewest. Specific HLA alleles were associated with roughly 17,000 TCR beta sequences at a false discovery rate of 0.05 in a later analysis. When HLA alleles, especially DR and DQ, strongly co-occurred, attributing TCR associations to individual alleles was difficult. A group of highly shared sequence variants was considered likely to be a technical artifact of the sequencing pipeline. In a later analysis, most CMV-associated TCR beta chains were found to appear HLA-restricted, with HLA associations seemingly driven largely by CMV exposure. The only immune exposure information available for the cohort was CMV serostatus. In a later genetic analysis, fewer N-insertions in productive TCRs were reported among donors in an Asian-associated ancestry cluster than the 666-donor mean. An association between a missense DCLRE1C variant and V-gene and J-gene trimming of TCR beta chains was found in a later genetic analysis and replicated in an independent cohort. The classifier was reported to diagnose cytomegalovirus status with high specificity and sensitivity in both the original and validation cohorts. The authors suggested that the approach could potentially be extended to other disease states and immunological phenotypes. Roughly uniform sequencing depth across donors was assumed in presence/absence analyses, although this assumption may not hold. The cohort was sequenced for TCR beta chains only, and without alpha or paired-chain data the features that could be detected were limited. A later analysis found that HLA-associated TCR beta chains were more clonally expanded and had lower generation probabilities than equally common non-associated chains. In the study, approximately 160 TCR beta chains were listed as associated with cytomegalovirus. Because some donors lacked HLA typing at each locus, the association tests relied only on the typed subset. A few of the identified cytomegalovirus-associated TCR beta chains were confirmed in vitro to be specific for cytomegalovirus antigens. In a later analysis, several top co-occurrence clusters were reported to appear linked to parvovirus B19, influenza, CMV and Epstein-Barr virus. Because the 87-base-pair reads could not distinguish some IMGT-functional V segments, including TRBV6-2 and TRBV6-3, those segments were excluded. A further reported finding was that TCR beta sequences accurately predicted the HLA-A and HLA-B alleles for most subjects in the first cohort. Across donors, most TCR sequences were observed very rarely, whereas some public TCRs were present in many individuals. Linkage disequilibrium might explain the correlated functional status among segregating V segments, but an unknown experimental factor could not be excluded.

The cohort consisted of approximately 690 healthy bone marrow donors. At the time of sampling, all cohort members were nominally healthy, though unrecorded immune exposures were likely present. The donor was CMV seronegative and belonged to the group of 320 or so seronegative cohort members. A peripheral blood sample was collected from each donor, and TCR beta sequencing was performed on peripheral blood mononuclear cells. The Qiagen DNeasy Blood Extraction Kit was used to extract genomic DNA from the blood cell samples. The sequence came from a man aged 25-45 years in good health and CMV-seronegative. The specimen was PBMCs. The chain is assembled from TRBV5-1 and TRBJ2-1; the D gene is unclear. The DNA reads as follows: TGCGCCAGCAGCTTGGCCGGTTCGAGCTCCTACAATGAGCAGTTCTTC. It codes for CASSLAGSSSYNEQFF.